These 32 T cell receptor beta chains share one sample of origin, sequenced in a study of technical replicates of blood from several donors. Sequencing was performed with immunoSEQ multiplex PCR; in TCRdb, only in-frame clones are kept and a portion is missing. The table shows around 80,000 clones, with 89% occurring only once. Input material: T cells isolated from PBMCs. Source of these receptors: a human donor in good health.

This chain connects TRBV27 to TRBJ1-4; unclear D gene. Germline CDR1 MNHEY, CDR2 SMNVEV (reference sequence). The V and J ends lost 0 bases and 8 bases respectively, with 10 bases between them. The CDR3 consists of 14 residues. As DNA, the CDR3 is TGTGCCAGCAGTTTATCCCCAGTATCCGAAAAACTGTTTTTT. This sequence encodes CASSLSPVSEKLFF.

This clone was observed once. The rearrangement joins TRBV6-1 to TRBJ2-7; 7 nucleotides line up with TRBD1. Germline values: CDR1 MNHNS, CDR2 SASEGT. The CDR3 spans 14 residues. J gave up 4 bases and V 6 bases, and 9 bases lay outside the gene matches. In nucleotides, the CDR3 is TGTGCCAGCAGCCTGGGACAGCTTTCTTACGAGCAGTACTTC. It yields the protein CASSLGQLSYEQYF.

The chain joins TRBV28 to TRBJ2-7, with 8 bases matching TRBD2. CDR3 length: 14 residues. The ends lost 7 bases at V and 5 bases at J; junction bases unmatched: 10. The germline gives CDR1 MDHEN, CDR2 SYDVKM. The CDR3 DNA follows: TGTGCCAGCATTACCTCCGGGACTAGAGACGAGCAGTACTTC. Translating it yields CASITSGTRDEQYF.

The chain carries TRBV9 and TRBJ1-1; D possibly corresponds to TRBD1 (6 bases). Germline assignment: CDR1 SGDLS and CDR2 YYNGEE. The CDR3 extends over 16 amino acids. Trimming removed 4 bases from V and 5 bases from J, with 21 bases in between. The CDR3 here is CASSLQPGRGMTEAFF. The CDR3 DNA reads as TGTGCCAGCAGCCTCCAGCCAGGGAGGGGGATGACTGAAGCTTTCTTT.

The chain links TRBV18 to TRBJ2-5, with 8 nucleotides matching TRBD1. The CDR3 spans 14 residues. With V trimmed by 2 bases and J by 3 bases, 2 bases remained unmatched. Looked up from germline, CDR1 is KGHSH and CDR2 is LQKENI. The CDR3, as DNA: TGTGCCAGCTCACCAGAGACAGGGGAAGAGACCCAGTACTTC. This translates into CASSPETGEETQYF.

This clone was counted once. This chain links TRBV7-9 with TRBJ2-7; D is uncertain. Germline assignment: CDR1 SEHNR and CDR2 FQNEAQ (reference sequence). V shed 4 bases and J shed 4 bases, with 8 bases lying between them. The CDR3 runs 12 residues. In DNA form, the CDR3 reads TGTGCCAGCAGCTATGACATATACGAGCAGTACTTC. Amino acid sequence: CASSYDIYEQYF.

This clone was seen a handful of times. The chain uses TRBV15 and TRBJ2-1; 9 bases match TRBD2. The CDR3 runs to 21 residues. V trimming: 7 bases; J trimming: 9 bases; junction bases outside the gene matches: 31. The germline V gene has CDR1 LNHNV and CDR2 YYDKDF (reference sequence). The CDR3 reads CATTLRSGDGRAGGPRVEQFF. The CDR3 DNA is TGTGCCACCACCCTTCGGTCTGGGGACGGAAGGGCGGGAGGGCCACGCGTTGAGCAGTTCTTC.

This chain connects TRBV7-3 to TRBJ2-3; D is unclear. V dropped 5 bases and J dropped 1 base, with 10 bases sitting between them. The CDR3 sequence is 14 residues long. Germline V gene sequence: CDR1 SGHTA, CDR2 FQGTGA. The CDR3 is CASSPQSGTDTQYF. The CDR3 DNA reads TGTGCCAGCAGCCCGCAGTCCGGCACAGATACGCAGTATTTT.

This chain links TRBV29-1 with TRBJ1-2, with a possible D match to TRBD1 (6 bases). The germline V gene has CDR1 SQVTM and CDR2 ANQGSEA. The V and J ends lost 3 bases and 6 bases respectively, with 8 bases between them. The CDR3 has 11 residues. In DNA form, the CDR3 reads TGCAGCGTTGAGGGGGCGGATGGCTACACCTTC. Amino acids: CSVEGADGYTF.

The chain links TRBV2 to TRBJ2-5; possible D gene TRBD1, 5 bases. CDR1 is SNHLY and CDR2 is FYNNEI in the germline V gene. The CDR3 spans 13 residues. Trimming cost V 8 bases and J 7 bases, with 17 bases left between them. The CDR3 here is CASRSLQQGTQYF. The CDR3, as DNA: TGTGCCAGCCGATCTCTCCAGCAGGGGACCCAGTACTTC.

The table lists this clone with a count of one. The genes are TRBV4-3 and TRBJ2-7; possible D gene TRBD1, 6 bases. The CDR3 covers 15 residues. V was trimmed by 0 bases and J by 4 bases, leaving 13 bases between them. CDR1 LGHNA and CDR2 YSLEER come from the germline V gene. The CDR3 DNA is TGCGCCAGCAGCCAAGACACAGGGCAATTATACGAGCAGTACTTC. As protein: CASSQDTGQLYEQYF.

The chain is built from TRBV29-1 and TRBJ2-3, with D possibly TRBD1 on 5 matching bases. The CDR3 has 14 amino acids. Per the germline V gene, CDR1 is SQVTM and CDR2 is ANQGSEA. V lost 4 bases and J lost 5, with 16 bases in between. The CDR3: CSVVRVVGLDTQYF. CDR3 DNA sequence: TGCAGCGTTGTCAGGGTCGTCGGTTTAGATACGCAGTATTTT.

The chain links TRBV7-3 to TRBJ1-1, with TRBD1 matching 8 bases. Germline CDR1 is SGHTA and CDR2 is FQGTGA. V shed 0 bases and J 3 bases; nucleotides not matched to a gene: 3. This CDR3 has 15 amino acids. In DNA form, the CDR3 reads TGTGCCAGCAGCTTAACGACAGGGGTGGACACTGAAGCTTTCTTT. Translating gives CASSLTTGVDTEAFF.

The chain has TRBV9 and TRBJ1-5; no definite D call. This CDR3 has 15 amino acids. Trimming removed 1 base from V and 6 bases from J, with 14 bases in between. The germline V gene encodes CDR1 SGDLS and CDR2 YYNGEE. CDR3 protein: CASSVLPGVSQPQHF. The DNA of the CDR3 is TGTGCCAGCAGCGTACTACCCGGGGTTAGTCAGCCCCAGCATTTT.

The CDR3 here is CASSHRAGGAETQYF. The CDR3 nucleotides are TGTGCCAGCAGCCATCGGGCGGGAGGTGCGGAGACCCAGTACTTC. The chain is built from TRBV7-2 and TRBJ2-5; 8 nucleotides line up with TRBD2. Germline V gene sequence: CDR1 SGHTA, CDR2 FQGNSA. CDR3 length: 15 residues. J lost 5 bases, V lost 5 bases, and 10 bases had no gene match.

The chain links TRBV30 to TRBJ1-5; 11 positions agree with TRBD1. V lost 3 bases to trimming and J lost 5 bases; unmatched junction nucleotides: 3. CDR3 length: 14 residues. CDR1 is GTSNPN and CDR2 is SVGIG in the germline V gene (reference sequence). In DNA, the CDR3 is TGTGCCTGGAGGGGGACAGGGGGATATCAGCCCCAGCATTTT. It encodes CAWRGTGGYQPQHF.

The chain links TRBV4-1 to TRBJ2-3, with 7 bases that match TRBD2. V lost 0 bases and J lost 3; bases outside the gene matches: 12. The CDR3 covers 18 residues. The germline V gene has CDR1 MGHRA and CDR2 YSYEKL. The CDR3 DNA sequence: TGCGCCAGCAGCCAAGATTTCGGGGCTAGCGGAATGACAGATACGCAGTATTTT. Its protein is CASSQDFGASGMTDTQYF.

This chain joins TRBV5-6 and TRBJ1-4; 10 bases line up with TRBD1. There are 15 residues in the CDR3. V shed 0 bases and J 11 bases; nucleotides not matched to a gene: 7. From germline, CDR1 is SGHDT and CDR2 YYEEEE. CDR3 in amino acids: CASSLGQGALGKLFF. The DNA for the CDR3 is TGTGCCAGCAGCTTGGGACAGGGGGCGCTGGGCAAACTGTTTTTT.

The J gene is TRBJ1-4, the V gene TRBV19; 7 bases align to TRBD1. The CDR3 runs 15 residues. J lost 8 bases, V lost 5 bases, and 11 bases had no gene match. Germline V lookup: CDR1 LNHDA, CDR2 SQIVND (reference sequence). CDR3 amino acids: CASSPWTGGEEKLFF. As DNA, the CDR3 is TGTGCCAGTAGTCCCTGGACAGGCGGAGAGGAAAAACTGTTTTTT.

The CDR3 loop reads CASSWTGGDEKLFF. For the CDR3, the DNA is TGTGCCAGCAGTTGGACGGGGGGTGATGAAAAACTGTTTTTT. The chain carries TRBV6-1 and TRBJ1-4; D possibly corresponds to TRBD1 (5 bases). CDR1 and CDR2 from the germline V gene are MNHNS and SASEGT. Trimming stripped 5 bases from V and 6 bases from J, with 13 bases between. The CDR3 has 14 amino acids.

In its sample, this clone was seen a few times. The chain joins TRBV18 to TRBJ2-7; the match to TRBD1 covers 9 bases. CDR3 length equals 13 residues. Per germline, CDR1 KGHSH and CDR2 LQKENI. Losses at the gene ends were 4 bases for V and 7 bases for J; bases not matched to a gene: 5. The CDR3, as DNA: TGTGCCAGCTCACAAGACAGGGGGGGGGAGCAGTACTTC. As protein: CASSQDRGGEQYF. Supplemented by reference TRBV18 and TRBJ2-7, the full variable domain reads NAGVMQNPRHLVRRRGQEARLRCSPMKGHSHVYWYRQLPEEGLKFMVYLQKENIIDESGMPKERFSAEFPKEGPSILRIQQVVRGDSAAYFCASSQDRGGEQYFGPGTRLTVT.

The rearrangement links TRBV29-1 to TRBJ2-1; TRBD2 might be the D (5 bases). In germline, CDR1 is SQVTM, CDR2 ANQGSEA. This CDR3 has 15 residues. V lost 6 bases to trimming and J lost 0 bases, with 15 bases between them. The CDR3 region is CSVEAGGSSYNEQFF. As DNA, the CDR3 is TGCAGCGTGGAGGCGGGCGGTAGCTCCTACAATGAGCAGTTCTTC.

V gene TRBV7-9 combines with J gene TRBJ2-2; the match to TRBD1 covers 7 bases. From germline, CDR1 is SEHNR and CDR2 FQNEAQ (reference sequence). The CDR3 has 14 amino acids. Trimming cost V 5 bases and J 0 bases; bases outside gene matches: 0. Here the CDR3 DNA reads TGTGCCAGCAGCGGGACAGCGAACACCGGGGAGCTGTTTTTT. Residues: CASSGTANTGELFF. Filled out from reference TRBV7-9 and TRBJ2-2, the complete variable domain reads DTGVSQNPRHKITKRGQNVTFRCDPISEHNRLYWYRQTLGQGPEFLTYFQNEAQLEKSRLLSDRFSAERPKGSFSTLEIQRTEQGDSAMYLCASSGTANTGELFFGEGSRLTVL.

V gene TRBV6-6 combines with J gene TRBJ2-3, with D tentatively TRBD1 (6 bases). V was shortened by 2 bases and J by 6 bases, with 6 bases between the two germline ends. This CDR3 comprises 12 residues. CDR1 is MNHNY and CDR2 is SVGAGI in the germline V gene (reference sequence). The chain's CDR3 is CASSYRGDTQYF. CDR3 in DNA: TGTGCCAGCAGTTACAGGGGGGATACGCAGTATTTT.

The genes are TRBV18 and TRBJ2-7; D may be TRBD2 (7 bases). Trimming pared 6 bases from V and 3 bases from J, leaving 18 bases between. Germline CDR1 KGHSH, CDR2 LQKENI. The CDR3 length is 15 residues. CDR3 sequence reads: CASSPPRGGDYEQYF. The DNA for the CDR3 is TGTGCCAGCTCCCCCCCGAGGGGGGGTGACTACGAGCAGTACTTC.

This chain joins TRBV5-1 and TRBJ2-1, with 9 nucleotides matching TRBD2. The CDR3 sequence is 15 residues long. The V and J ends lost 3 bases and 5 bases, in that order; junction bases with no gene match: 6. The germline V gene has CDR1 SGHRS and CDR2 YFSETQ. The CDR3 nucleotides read TGCGCCAGCAGCTCCTTTAGCGGGAGAGACAATGAGCAGTTCTTC. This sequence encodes CASSSFSGRDNEQFF.

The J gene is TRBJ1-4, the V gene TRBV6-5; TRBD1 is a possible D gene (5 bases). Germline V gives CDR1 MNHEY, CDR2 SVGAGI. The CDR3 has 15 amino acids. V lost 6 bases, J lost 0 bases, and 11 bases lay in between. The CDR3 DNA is TGTGCCAGCAGGGAGGGACCAGCAACTAATGAAAAACTGTTTTTT. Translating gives CASREGPATNEKLFF.

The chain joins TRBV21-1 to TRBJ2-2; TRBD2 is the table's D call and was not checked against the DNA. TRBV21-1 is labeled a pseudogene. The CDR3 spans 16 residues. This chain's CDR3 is CASSNRASGSTGELFF. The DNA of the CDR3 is TGTGCCAGCAGCAACAGGGCTAGCGGGAGCACCGGGGAGCTGTTTTTT.

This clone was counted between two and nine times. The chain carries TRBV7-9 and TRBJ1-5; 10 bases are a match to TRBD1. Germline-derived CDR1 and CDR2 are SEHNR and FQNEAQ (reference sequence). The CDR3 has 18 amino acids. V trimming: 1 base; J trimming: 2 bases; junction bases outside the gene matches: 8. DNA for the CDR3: TGTGCCAGCAGCTTAGGACAGGGGGCGGAAGGTGGCAATCAGCCCCAGCATTTT. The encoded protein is CASSLGQGAEGGNQPQHF.

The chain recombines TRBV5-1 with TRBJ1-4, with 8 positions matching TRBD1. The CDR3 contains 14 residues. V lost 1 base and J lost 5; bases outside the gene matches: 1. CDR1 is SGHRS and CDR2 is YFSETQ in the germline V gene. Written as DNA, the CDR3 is TGCGCCAGCAGCTTGAGGGACAGGAATGAAAAACTGTTTTTT. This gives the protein CASSLRDRNEKLFF.

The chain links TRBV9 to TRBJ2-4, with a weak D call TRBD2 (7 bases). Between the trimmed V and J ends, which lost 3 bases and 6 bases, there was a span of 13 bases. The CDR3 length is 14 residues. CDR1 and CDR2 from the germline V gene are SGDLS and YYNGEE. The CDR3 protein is CASSEGGAGNIQYF. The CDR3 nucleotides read TGTGCCAGCAGCGAGGGGGGGGCTGGAAACATTCAGTACTTC.

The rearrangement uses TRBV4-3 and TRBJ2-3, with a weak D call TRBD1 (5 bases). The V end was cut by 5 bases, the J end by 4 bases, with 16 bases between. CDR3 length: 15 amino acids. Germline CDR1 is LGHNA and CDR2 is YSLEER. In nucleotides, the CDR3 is TGCGCCAGCAGCTTACTTAGGGGAATGGCAGATACGCAGTATTTT. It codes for CASSLLRGMADTQYF.